The 14 T cell receptor beta chains presented below share a single source sample, sequenced in a study of patients and donors after allogeneic stem cell transplantation (dated by TCRdb to about 2020). The library was obtained by RT-PCR. Sequencing used a NextSeq 550. TCRdb applied fastp at Q25 and MiXCR to the public reads, then kept only in-frame beta chains. One record per CDR3 amino acid sequence lists the most common genes and DNA. In all, the sample holds over 350,000 distinct CDR3 sequences, and 16% of those were seen once. Around 7.2% of the sample rests with the top ten. The sample was blood, either unsorted or a sorted T cell fraction (not recorded which). These receptor sequences come from a human donor who was either an allogeneic HSCT recipient or a stem cell or donor lymphocyte infusion donor (not recorded which). It is not recorded whose cells these are; they may come from a transplant donor.

This chain uses TRBV11-2 with TRBJ2-7, with 14 bases fitting TRBD2. Germline CDR1 and CDR2: SGHAT and FQNNGV. The CDR3 is 21 amino acids. Trimming removed 1 base from V and 0 bases from J; junction bases left unmatched: 14. Here the CDR3 reads CASSLGPSRTSGRSSSYEQYF. The CDR3 nucleotides read TGTGCCAGCAGCTTAGGGCCGTCTAGGACTAGCGGGAGGTCTAGCTCCTACGAGCAGTACTTC.

V gene TRBV29-1 combines with J gene TRBJ1-1, with 8 bases aligning to TRBD1. V gave up 6 bases and J gave up 7 bases; unmatched junction bases: 10. The CDR3 is made up of 13 amino acids. Germline CDR1 reads SQVTM; CDR2 reads ANQGSEA. Here the CDR3 DNA reads TGCAGCGTGGACAACCATGACAGGGGTGAAGCTTTCTTT. This gives the protein CSVDNHDRGEAFF.

Many counts were recorded for this clonotype. The chain combines TRBV7-3 with TRBJ2-7; 7 bases are a match to TRBD1. With V trimmed by 5 bases and J by 3 bases, 4 bases remained unmatched. The CDR3 spans 13 residues. The germline gives CDR1 SGHTA, CDR2 FQGTGA. The CDR3: CASSRDRFYEQYF. CDR3 in DNA: TGTGCCAGCAGCCGGGACAGATTCTACGAGCAGTACTTC. Using reference TRBV7-3 and TRBJ2-7 for the parts outside the CDR3, the full variable domain is GAGVSQTPSNKVTEKGKYVELRCDPISGHTALYWYRQSLGQGPEFLIYFQGTGAADDSGLPNDRFFAVRPEGSVSTLKIQRTERGDSAVYLCASSRDRFYEQYFGPGTRLTVT.

This chain connects TRBV29-1 to TRBJ1-2; a weak D match, TRBD1 (5 bases). V was cut by 6 bases and J by 2 bases, with 10 bases left in between. Per germline, CDR1 SQVTM and CDR2 ANQGSEA. CDR3 length: 12 amino acids. The chain's CDR3 is CSVGDSNYGYTF. For the CDR3, the DNA is TGCAGCGTCGGTGACAGCAACTATGGCTACACCTTC. The whole variable domain, remainder taken from reference TRBV29-1 and TRBJ1-2, is SAVISQKPSRDICQRGTSLTIQCQVDSQVTMMFWYRQQPGQSLTLIATANQGSEATYESGFVIDKFPISRPNLTFSTLTVSNMSPEDSSIYLCSVGDSNYGYTFGSGTRLTVV.

V gene TRBV6-2 or TRBV6-3 combines with J gene TRBJ2-5, with D possibly matching TRBD2 (5 bases). The germline V and J ends were trimmed by 0 bases and 1 base, with 15 bases remaining between them. CDR3 length: 17 amino acids. Germline CDR1 is MNHEY and CDR2 is SVGEGT. CDR3 sequence reads: CASSYSLGGPVQETQYF. CDR3 sequence (DNA): TGTGCCAGCAGTTACTCCTTGGGCGGGCCTGTCCAAGAGACCCAGTACTTC.

This chain joins TRBV4-2 and TRBJ2-6; the match to TRBD2 covers 7 bases. Per the germline V gene, CDR1 is LGHNA and CDR2 is YNFKEQ. J lost 1 base, V lost 5 bases, and 8 bases had no gene match. The CDR3 length is 17 residues. CDR3: CASSGASGGSGANVLTF. Written as DNA, the CDR3 is TGTGCCAGCAGCGGGGCTAGCGGAGGATCTGGGGCCAACGTCCTGACTTTC.

The chain links TRBV6-2 or TRBV6-3 to TRBJ1-5; 8 bases fit TRBD1. CDR3 length: 16 residues. V lost 5 bases, J lost 1 base, and 7 bases stayed unmatched. Germline V gene lookup returns CDR1 MNHEY and CDR2 SVGEGT. The CDR3 nucleotides read TGTGCCAGCAGTAAACAGGGGGAAGCAAGCAATCAGCCCCAGCATTTT. It specifies CASSKQGEASNQPQHF.

The chain has TRBV7-8 and TRBJ2-7; D tentatively reads TRBD1 or TRBD2 (5 bases each). The CDR3 has 14 residues. The ends were cut back, 4 bases at V and 4 bases at J, with 14 bases in the middle. CDR1 and CDR2 from the germline V gene are SGHVS and FQNEAQ. The CDR3 reads CASSSRPEGYEQYF. CDR3 bases: TGTGCCAGCAGCTCCCGGCCCGAGGGGTACGAGCAGTACTTC. Combining the CDR3 with reference TRBV7-8 and TRBJ2-7 gives the whole variable domain GAGVSQSPRYKVAKRGQDVALRCDPISGHVSLFWYQQALGQGPEFLTYFQNEAQLDKSGLPSDRFFAERPEGSVSTLKIQRTQQEDSAVYLCASSSRPEGYEQYFGPGTRLTVT.

This chain links TRBV20-1 with TRBJ2-3, with 12 bases identical to TRBD2. Trimming at V came to 3 bases and at J to 7 bases, leaving 5 bases not matched to a gene. The CDR3 contains 14 residues. Germline loops: CDR1 DFQATT, CDR2 SNEGSKA (reference sequence). CDR3 amino acids: CSASATSGRNTQYF. The DNA for the CDR3 is TGCAGTGCTAGCGCCACTAGCGGGAGGAATACGCAGTATTTT.

This clonotype was seen at least ten times. The V gene is TRBV5-1, the J gene TRBJ1-1; D unresolved. CDR3 size: 14 residues. Per the germline V gene, CDR1 is SGHRS and CDR2 is YFSETQ. V gave up 4 bases and J gave up 4 bases, with 14 bases separating them. The CDR3 region has the DNA TGCGCCAGCAGCCCGACGGGAGGGAGCACTGAAGCTTTCTTT. Translating it yields CASSPTGGSTEAFF.

This clonotype was recorded a few times. V is TRBV25-1 and J is TRBJ2-1; D might be TRBD2 (6 bases). V lost 1 base and J lost 11, with 24 bases in between. The CDR3 is made up of 17 amino acids. Germline CDR1 and CDR2: MGHDK and SYGVNS. CDR3: CASSEFGLRAGGAKQFF. The CDR3 DNA sequence: TGTGCCAGCAGTGAATTCGGCTTGAGAGCAGGAGGGGCAAAGCAGTTCTTC.

This clonotype has just a few counts. This chain links TRBV12-3 or TRBV12-4 with TRBJ1-2, with TRBD1 identical over 10 bases. The V segment lost 1 base and the J segment 8 bases; nucleotides outside the gene matches: 4. This CDR3 contains 14 residues. The CDR3 region is CASSLGGQGVGYTF. The CDR3 bases are TGTGCCAGCAGTTTAGGTGGACAGGGGGTGGGCTACACCTTC.

This chain links TRBV7-9 with TRBJ2-7; D uncertain. Trimming shortened V by 5 bases and J by 0 bases, and 11 bases separated the two germline ends. This CDR3 is built from 14 residues. Germline V lookup: CDR1 SEHNR, CDR2 FQNEAQ (reference sequence). CDR3 residues: CASSDGGGSYEQYF. In DNA, the CDR3 is TGTGCCAGCAGCGACGGTGGCGGCTCCTACGAGCAGTACTTC. Full variable domain (remainder filled in from reference TRBV7-9 and TRBJ2-7): DTGVSQNPRHKITKRGQNVTFRCDPISEHNRLYWYRQTLGQGPEFLTYFQNEAQLEKSRLLSDRFSAERPKGSFSTLEIQRTEQGDSAMYLCASSDGGGSYEQYFGPGTRLTVT.

J is TRBJ2-2 and V is TRBV3-1; possible D gene TRBD1, 5 bases. Germline assignment: CDR1 LGHDT and CDR2 YNNKEL (reference sequence). V gave up 4 bases and J gave up 0 bases, with 9 bases separating them. The CDR3 runs to 15 residues. CDR3 DNA: TGTGCCAGCAGCCTGAGGACACCGAACACCGGGGAGCTGTTTTTT. It specifies CASSLRTPNTGELFF.